The TCR beta chain described here comes from a study of Ad26.COV2.S vaccination and SARS-CoV-2 variants. Study at large: In the COV1001 trial, the donor was in the Ad26.COV2.S arm.

Notes on the study in general: Reported post-vaccination CD8+ and CD4+ T cell responses to spike showed substantial breadth. Measurements of TCR breadth and depth may have given underestimates of the total T cell responses.

The CDR3 covers 14 residues. Germline-derived CDR1 and CDR2 are LGHNA and YSLEER. Trimming left V 1 base short and J 1 base short, with 8 bases between. This table comes from immunoSEQ multiplex PCR, and its TCRdb copy is limited to in-frame clones, with some not included. The data hold 440,000 or so clones, with roughly 91% observed a single time. Points on this clone: The target antigen is unknown.

Treatment of the sample: 15 to 20 received Ad26.COV2.S at low or high dose, single or two shots; about 5 received placebo; per-sample allocation not given. Samples were taken on day 63 after the first vaccine or placebo injection. In the vaccine, an Ad26 vector expressed the SARS-CoV-2 spike of the Wuhan strain. Sequenced here: peripheral blood, sampled in a trial of Ad26.COV2.S vaccine versus placebo. The chain has TRBV4-3 and TRBJ2-7; either TRBD1 or TRBD2 may fit D (5 bases each). This TCR derives from a person between 18 and 60 years old who received the Ad26.COV2.S COVID-19 vaccine or a placebo. CDR3 sequence (DNA): TGCGCCAGCAGCCAAGGGGACGGGTCCTACGAGCAGTACTTC. Encoded protein: CASSQGDGSYEQYF.